Following are 18 T cell receptor beta chains from one sample sequenced in a study of tumor and adjacent non-tumor tissue in lung cancer. No cell sorting was done before RNA was extracted from the tissue. Distant lung tissue was collected more than 3 cm away from the tumor edge. A modified ARM-PCR protocol with three rounds of nested PCR amplified TCRbeta. In TCRdb, the multiplex PCR reads were re-called with MiXCR into one record per CDR3 protein. In the table there are about 86,000 distinct CDR3 sequences, around 80% of which are singletons. Sequencing input: distant non-tumor lung tissue. These receptors all come from a woman between 50 and 59 years old with non-small cell lung cancer.

This chain uses TRBV6-5 with TRBJ1-5; 8 bases line up with TRBD1. The DNA matches TRBJ2-3 better at its end, which makes the J call doubtful. The germline CDR1 and CDR2 sequences are MNHEY and SVGAGI. This CDR3 spans 15 amino acids. CDR3 amino acids: CASSYSGTGDRPQYF. CDR3 coding DNA: TGTGCCAGCAGTTATTCCGGGACAGGAGATCGGCCCCAGTATTTT.

With regard to this clonotype: Mismatch with germline at one junction end may stem from a read error. This rearrangement joins TRBV5-1 to TRBJ2-1; 7 bases align to TRBD2. Germline V gene data show CDR1 as SGHRS and CDR2 as YFSETQ. The length of the CDR3 is 15 residues. The CDR3 is CASSLLAPQGNERFF. The CDR3 DNA follows: TGCGCCAGTAGCCTACTAGCGCCTCAAGGCAATGAGCGGTTCTTC.

About this clonotype: A junction boundary mismatches the germline segment, possibly from a read error. The chain joins TRBV11-2 to TRBJ2-5, with unresolved D. The length of the CDR3 is 12 residues. Germline lookup yields CDR1 SGHAT and CDR2 FQNNGV. In nucleotides, the CDR3 is TGTGCCAGTAGCTTAATTCAAGAGACCCAGTACTTC. Protein: CASSLIQETQYF.

The chain carries TRBV6-6 and TRBJ2-7; D is perhaps TRBD2 (6 bases). Germline V gives CDR1 MNHNY, CDR2 SVGAGI (reference sequence). V gave up 5 bases and J gave up 6 bases, with 23 bases separating them. The length of the CDR3 is 16 residues. The CDR3 DNA is TGTGCCAGCAGTCAGCAAGGGCCCCGAGTGGGGGGCGAGCAGTACTTC. Amino acids: CASSQQGPRVGGEQYF.

Notes on this clonotype: One end of the junction is discordant with germline, which a read error may explain. The chain joins TRBV11-2 to TRBJ1-5; a possible D gene is TRBD1 (5 bases). CDR1 is SGHAT, CDR2 FQNNGV, per germline. This CDR3 contains 13 residues. The CDR3, as DNA: TGTACCAGCAGCATAGAGAACGGGGGGGTCCAGCATTTT. As protein: CTSSIENGGVQHF. Based on the CDR3 plus reference TRBV11-2 and TRBJ1-5, the full variable domain is EAGVAQSPRYKIIEKRQSVAFWCNPISGHATLYWYQQILGQGPKLLIQFQNNGVVDDSQLPKDRFSAERLKGVDSTLKIQPAKLEDSAVYLCTSSIENGGVQHFGDGTRLSIL.

This clonotype was found once. A read error may produce the germline difference seen at one junction end. The chain joins TRBV6-1 to TRBJ2-3, with D uncertain. The germline gives CDR1 MNHNS, CDR2 SASEGT. CDR3 size: 10 residues. The CDR3 nucleotides are TGTGTCAGCACCCACGATACGCAGTATTTT. As protein: CVSTHDTQYF.

Of note for this clonotype: Because it lacks the conserved phenylalanine or tryptophan at the end, this CDR3 is likely a read error. V and J are TRBV6-5 and TRBJ1-4; tentative D call: TRBD1 (6 bases). This CDR3 comprises 17 residues. The V gene's germline CDR1 is MNHEY and CDR2 SVGAGI. CDR3 region: CASSHLNPGDSNERLFY. In DNA, the CDR3 is TGTGCCAGCAGCCATCTTAATCCAGGGGACTCTAATGAAAGACTGTTTTAT.

By sample fraction, this clonotype is medium-sized. V is TRBV6-5 and J is TRBJ1-6, with TRBD1 identical over 9 bases. The CDR3 spans 15 residues. Germline V lookup: CDR1 MNHEY, CDR2 SVGAGI. The V and J ends lost 6 bases and 6 bases, in that order; junction bases with no gene match: 6. This CDR3 reads CASSQPGQGNSPLHF. The CDR3 DNA is TGTGCCAGCAGCCAACCGGGACAGGGTAATTCACCCCTCCACTTT.

As regards this clonotype: Its ends do not fully match the called genes, so a read error is possible. The rearrangement uses TRBV4-2 and TRBJ1-4; 12 positions match TRBD1. CDR3 length: 16 residues. Per germline, CDR1 LGHNA and CDR2 YNFKEQ. The CDR3 is CASSQDTGTGGEELFF. The CDR3, as DNA: TGTGCCAGCAGTCAAGATACCGGGACAGGGGGCGAAGAACTGTTTTTT.

On this clonotype itself: Its ends do not fully match the called genes, so a read error is possible. CDR3 sequence: CSVGRTGSSYELYF. CDR3 coding DNA: TGCAGCGTTGGAAGGACGGGGAGCTCCTACGAGCTGTACTTC. The rearrangement uses TRBV29-1 and TRBJ2-7; TRBD2 is a possible D gene (5 bases). Germline loops: CDR1 SQVTM, CDR2 ANQGSEA. This CDR3 is built from 14 residues.

Notes on this clonotype: Germline is not matched at one junction end, which may reflect a read error. The chain is built from TRBV12-3 or TRBV12-4 and TRBJ2-7, with a weak D call TRBD2 (6 bases). This CDR3 is built from 13 residues. The chain's CDR3 is CASSPGVGVDQYF. The DNA for the CDR3 is TGTGCGAGCAGCCCGGGGGTGGGGGTCGACCAGTACTTT.

With respect to this clonotype: One junction end disagrees with the germline gene, perhaps due to a read error. The J gene is TRBJ2-7, the V gene TRBV7-9; D call uncertain. This CDR3 region has 13 residues. The germline V gene has CDR1 SEHNR and CDR2 FQNEAQ (reference sequence). Written as DNA, the CDR3 is TGTGCCAGCAGCTTGTGGGGAACCTACGAGCATTACTTC. Translation gives CASSLWGTYEHYF.

In its sample, this clonotype was seen a few times. This rearrangement joins TRBV6-5 to TRBJ1-2, with 8 bases matching TRBD1. The CDR3 extends over 16 amino acids. Germline CDR1 and CDR2: MNHEY and SVGAGI. The CDR3 region is CVTLFSGTGANYGYTF. Here the CDR3 DNA reads TGTGTCACCCTCTTTTCGGGGACAGGAGCTAACTATGGCTACACCTTC.

This clonotype has only a few counts. A much bigger clone sits one base away, suggesting this may be a read error. The rearrangement joins TRBV28 to TRBJ2-7, with TRBD2 matching over 8 bases. V was pared by 3 bases and J by 2 bases, with 9 bases of the junction left unmatched. Germline CDR1 is MDHEN and CDR2 is SYDVKM. This CDR3 comprises 16 residues. The CDR3 here is CASSFLGLAAPYEQYF. CDR3 sequence (DNA): TGTGCCAGCAGTTTTCTCGGACTAGCCGCACCCTACGAGCAGTACTTC.

About this clonotype itself: A read error may produce the germline difference seen at one junction end. V gene TRBV28 combines with J gene TRBJ2-5, with D tentatively TRBD1 or TRBD2 (5 bases each). This CDR3 region has 13 residues. CDR1 MDHEN and CDR2 SYDVKM come from the germline V gene. The CDR3 loop reads CANSSSGPKTQYF. The CDR3 DNA sequence: TGTGCCAACAGTTCCTCGGGGCCCAAGACCCAGTACTTC. Full variable domain (missing parts from reference TRBV28 and TRBJ2-5): DVKVTQSSRYLVKRTGEKVFLECVQDMDHENMFWYRQDPGLGLRLIYFSYDVKMKEKGDIPEGYSVSREKKERFSLILESASTNQTSMYLCANSSSGPKTQYFGPGTRLLVL.

A note on this clonotype: A read error may produce the germline difference seen at one junction end. This chain uses TRBV29-1 with TRBJ2-3, with D perhaps matching TRBD2 (5 bases). In germline, CDR1 is SQVTM, CDR2 ANQGSEA. CDR3 length: 11 residues. The CDR3 is CSVSSTDMQYF. The CDR3 DNA reads as TGCAGCGTTTCTAGCACGGATATGCAGTATTTT.

A word on this clonotype: One junction end does not reproduce the germline sequence, and a read error may be involved. The DNA for the CDR3 is TGTGCCAGCGGTCGTGGTTCCTACGAGCACTACTTC. This gives the protein CASGRGSYEHYF. V and J are TRBV12-3 or TRBV12-4 and TRBJ2-7; D gene uncertain. The CDR3 runs 12 residues.

On this clonotype: A much bigger clone sits one base away, suggesting this may be a read error. V gene TRBV30 combines with J gene TRBJ1-1; 8 bases map to TRBD1. CDR1 GTSNPN and CDR2 SVGIG come from the germline V gene (reference sequence). This CDR3 contains 15 residues. V dropped 0 bases and J dropped 4; count of bases not matched to a gene: 7. CDR3 in amino acids: CAWSVCDRGATEAFF. CDR3 DNA: TGTGCCTGGAGTGTATGTGACAGGGGAGCCACTGAAGCTTTCTTT.